This T cell receptor beta chain was observed in a study of blood T cell repertoires in COVID-19. Study in general: Sites in the United States, Italy and Spain provided acute and convalescent COVID-19 samples.

V shed 2 bases and J 10 bases; nucleotides not matched to a gene: 14. Germline V gene sequence: CDR1 MGHDK, CDR2 SYGVNS. The CDR3 totals 17 residues. As originally analysed: Estimation of nucleated cell counts was performed using reference gene primer amplification. Repertoires were generated with immunoSEQ multiplex PCR, while TCRdb's copy carries only in-frame clones and drops some. D and trimming come from the DNA, and the V and J calls and clone size come from that table. This table has tens of thousands of clones, about four fifths appearing once. The source is a woman aged 60-70 years with acute or convalescent COVID-19. Sequenced material: peripheral blood. The chain employs TRBV25-1 and TRBJ1-6, with TRBD1 matching 7 bases. The CDR3 DNA follows: TGTGCCAGCAGTGAAGGGATTTGGAGACAGGGAGACTCACCCCTCCACTTT. This codes for CASSEGIWRQGDSPLHF.